The 7 T cell receptor beta chains given below trace back to one sample, sequenced in a study of blood T cell repertoires in COVID-19. Profiled with immunoSEQ multiplex PCR; TCRdb holds only in-frame clones, not every one. Of 71,000 or so clones in the sample, about four fifths were seen once. Sequenced sample: peripheral blood. All receptors derive from a man aged 65 to 79 with acute or convalescent COVID-19.

This rearrangement joins TRBV3-1 (or the pseudogene TRBV3-2) to TRBJ2-1, with TRBD2 identical over 9 bases. Germline loops: CDR1 LGHDT, CDR2 YNNKEL (reference sequence). V lost 3 bases and J lost 8; bases outside the gene matches: 11. This CDR3 is 16 amino acids long. The CDR3 reads CASSHSGRLMGDEQFF. The CDR3 nucleotides read TGTGCCAGCAGCCACAGCGGGAGGCTGATGGGCGATGAGCAGTTCTTC.

This chain joins TRBV6-1 and TRBJ1-1, with no clear D. This CDR3 region has 13 residues. CDR1 and CDR2 (germline): MNHNS, SASEGT. Trimming took off 3 bases at V and 3 bases at J, with 8 bases between the two ends. The CDR3 DNA is TGTGCCAGCAGTGATACGGGGTACACTGAAGCTTTCTTT. It encodes CASSDTGYTEAFF.

The chain joins TRBV28 to TRBJ1-2; D unclear. Trimming cost V 3 bases and J 5 bases, with 7 bases left between them. In germline, CDR1 is MDHEN, CDR2 SYDVKM. This CDR3 region has 12 residues. The CDR3 bases are TGTGCCAGCAGTTTGGCTAGGTATGGCTACACCTTC. This encodes CASSLARYGYTF.

The CDR3, as DNA: TGTGCCAGCACGGAGCCTGCCGGGGACACCATATATTTT. It yields the protein CASTEPAGDTIYF. This rearrangement joins TRBV2 to TRBJ1-3; D is unresolved. The germline V gene has CDR1 SNHLY and CDR2 FYNNEI. There are 13 residues in the CDR3. Trimming removed 7 bases from V and 8 bases from J, with 15 bases in between.

V gene TRBV9 combines with J gene TRBJ1-1; a weak D match, TRBD1 (6 bases). The CDR3 contains 16 residues. Trimming removed 2 bases from V and 5 bases from J, with 19 bases in between. The V gene's germline CDR1 is SGDLS and CDR2 YYNGEE. The DNA for the CDR3 is TGTGCCAGCAGCGTCTCACCAACAGGGTTACGGACTGAAGCTTTCTTT. Its translation: CASSVSPTGLRTEAFF.

V usage is TRBV7-2 and J usage is TRBJ1-6; 8 nucleotides line up with TRBD1. The CDR3 has 15 amino acids. Germline CDR1 is SGHTA and CDR2 is FQGNSA. Trimming at V came to 6 bases and at J to 8 bases, leaving 9 bases not matched to a gene. The CDR3 region is CASSFLRGLDSPLHF. The CDR3 DNA follows: TGTGCCAGCAGTTTCCTCAGGGGGCTGGATTCACCCCTCCACTTT.

V and J are TRBV10-3 and TRBJ1-1; weak D call: TRBD1 (5 bases). The CDR3 loop spans 15 amino acids. Germline assignment: CDR1 ENHRY and CDR2 SYGVKD. The V end was cut by 0 bases, the J end by 5 bases, with 13 bases between. CDR3 DNA: TGTGCCATCAGTGAGTCCCACACCCGGGGGACTGAAGCTTTCTTT. Its translation: CAISESHTRGTEAFF.